This T cell receptor beta chain is drawn from a study of blood T cells in healthy people across ages. General study points: TCR beta diversity tracked closely with naive T cell percentage.

A sample-barcoded 5' primer and a J-beta primer mix were used in a second PCR of roughly 7 to 12 cycles. One entry per CDR3 protein results from TCRdb running MiXCR on the 5' RACE reads. The repertoire holds about 800,000 distinct CDR3 sequences, about 62% seen once, with approximately 23% in the top ten. PBMCs, at least 6.5 million per sample, were isolated. Concerning this clonotype: Antigen specificity is unknown. A read error may account for a junction end that differs from germline.

Germline assignment: CDR1 SGHTA and CDR2 FQGNSA. The CDR3 runs 17 residues. What was sequenced was blood. The receptor's source is a young man in good health. J is TRBJ2-3 and V is TRBV7-2, with D possibly matching TRBD1 (7 bases). CDR3 in amino acids: CASSSRSGIRGTDTRYF. The CDR3 DNA reads TGTGCCAGCAGCTCCAGGTCAGGCATCCGGGGGACAGATACGCGGTATTTT.